This TCR beta chain is from a study of blood T cell repertoires in COVID-19. In the study overall: The study drew acute and convalescent COVID-19 samples from the United States, Italy and Spain. T cells, B-cell-depleted T cells, or PBMCs provided the cDNA or gDNA that served as material.

Trimming took off 0 bases at V and 1 base at J, with 5 bases between the two ends. The CDR3 contains 13 residues. Original analysis: By means of reference gene primer amplification, nucleated cell counts were estimated. The repertoire was sequenced with immunoSEQ multiplex PCR; TCRdb's copy has only in-frame clones and lacks some. V, J and clone size are taken as reported in that table, and D and trimming were inferred from the DNA itself. Here the sample spans approximately 76,000 clones, about 86% being singletons. The source of this sequence is a man of 80 years or more with active or convalescent COVID-19. Sequencing was done on a sample of peripheral blood. The chain recombines TRBV5-7 with TRBJ2-7; no clear D. TRBV5-7 is treated as an ORF (open reading frame) with a function not yet certain. The CDR3 loop reads CASSLETSYEQYF. DNA of the CDR3: TGTGCCAGCAGCTTGGAGACATCCTACGAGCAGTACTTC.